Shown below are 3 T cell receptor beta chains from a single sample sequenced in a study of cytomegalovirus exposure and HLA in healthy donors (dated by TCRdb to about 2017). The protocol used for the library was the immunoSEQ multiplex PCR assay. This immuneACCESS table, as held by TCRdb, lists in-frame sequences with V and J called but not all clones. Of the missing ones, under half trace to an unresolved V gene in checked studies; the others have no known cause. The sample has 250,000 to 350,000 clones on record, 75% to 90% of them singletons. Clones ranked in the top ten supply about 1% of the sample. What was sequenced was PBMCs. The receptor set was obtained from a woman in her 30s in good health and CMV-seropositive.

A few counts support this clone. The chain couples TRBV19 to TRBJ2-7, with D perhaps being TRBD1 or TRBD2 (7 bases each). Trimming removed 6 bases from V and 6 bases from J, with 18 bases in between. The CDR3 is 14 amino acids. The germline CDR1 and CDR2 sequences are LNHDA and SQIVND (reference sequence). CDR3 in amino acids: CASSPGGGAGEQYF. The CDR3 DNA is TGTGCCAGTAGCCCAGGGGGAGGGGCCGGCGAGCAGTACTTC.

This rearrangement joins TRBV7-2 to TRBJ1-2; 7 positions match TRBD1. J lost 1 base, V lost 4 bases, and 9 bases had no gene match. The CDR3 is 16 amino acids. Germline CDR1 is SGHTA and CDR2 is FQGNSA. In nucleotides, the CDR3 is TGTGCCAGCAGCTCTACTCGGGACAGCTATAACTATGGCTACACCTTC. Translated, it gives CASSSTRDSYNYGYTF.

This chain connects TRBV6-1 to TRBJ1-6, with D perhaps matching TRBD1 (6 bases). V lost 4 bases and J 10 bases, leaving 17 bases between the germline ends. This CDR3 region has 15 residues. Germline CDR1 MNHNS, CDR2 SASEGT. CDR3 residues: CASSGEGGLVSPLHF. The CDR3 DNA is TGTGCCAGCAGTGGTGAAGGGGGGCTGGTCTCACCCCTCCACTTT.